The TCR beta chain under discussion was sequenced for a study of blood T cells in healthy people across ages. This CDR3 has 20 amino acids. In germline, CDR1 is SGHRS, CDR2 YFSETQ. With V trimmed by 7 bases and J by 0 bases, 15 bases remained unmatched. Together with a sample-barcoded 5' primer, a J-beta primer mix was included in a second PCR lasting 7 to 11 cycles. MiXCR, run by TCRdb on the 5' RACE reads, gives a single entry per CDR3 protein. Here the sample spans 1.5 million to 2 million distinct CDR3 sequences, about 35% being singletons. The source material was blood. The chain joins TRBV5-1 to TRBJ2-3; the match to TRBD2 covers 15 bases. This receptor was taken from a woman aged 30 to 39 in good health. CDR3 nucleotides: TGCGCCAGCTCCCTAGGACGGGGACTAGCGGGGGGATCTAGCACAGATACGCAGTATTTT. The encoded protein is CASSLGRGLAGGSSTDTQYF.